The clone carrying this TCR beta chain was seen more than once but under ten times. This CDR3 region has 14 residues. Germline CDR1 LNHDA, CDR2 SQIVND (reference sequence). The J segment lost 6 bases and the V segment lost 10 bases, leaving 8 bases of the junction unmatched. Clones were read by immunoSEQ multiplex PCR, and TCRdb kept only the in-frame ones, dropping some. This table has 90,000 to 150,000 clones, 79% appearing once. This specimen comes from a study of blood T cell repertoires in COVID-19. Study summary: Nucleic acid was either cDNA or gDNA, and it came from T cells, B-cell-depleted T cells, or PBMCs.

Sequences were obtained from peripheral blood. This TCR derives from a woman aged 80 or over with acute or convalescent COVID-19. The V call is TRBV19, the J call TRBJ2-1, with 11 bases fitting TRBD2. DNA of the CDR3: TGTGCCACCACACTAGCGGGGGAGACCAATGAGCAGTTCTTC. Translating gives CATTLAGETNEQFF. The variable domain in full, with the rest retrieved from reference TRBV19 and TRBJ2-1, is DGGITQSPKYLFRKEGQNVTLSCEQNLNHDAMYWYRQDPGQGLRLIYYSQIVNDFQKGDIAEGYSVSREKKESFPLTVTSAQKNPTAFYLCATTLAGETNEQFFGPGTRLTVL.